What follows are 12 T cell receptor beta chains derived from one specimen sequenced in a study of T cell repertoires in cytomegalovirus infection (dated by TCRdb to 2018 to 2020). The instrument given in TCRdb is Illumina HiSeq 1500. Starting from the raw public reads, TCRdb applied fastp trimming at Q25, assembled clones with MiXCR and retained in-frame beta chains. Records with the same CDR3 protein are collapsed into one entry carrying the most frequent genes and DNA. For this sample the table gives 830,000 or so distinct CDR3 sequences, of which around a third were detected only once. Clones ranked in the top ten supply 12% of the sample. The treatment or condition tag for this specimen amounts to: in vitro stimulation with specific CMV peptide epitopes to enrich CMV-specific T cells. These receptors have no known antigen. The sequenced sample was cultured CD8+ T cells from PBMCs, obtained from culture after CMV antigen stimulation. All receptors come from a human donor in good health (CMV status not recorded). Some clones in this sample may be carry-over from other donors' samples.

The chain combines TRBV7-8 with TRBJ2-3; weak D call: TRBD1 (5 bases). There are 15 residues in the CDR3. Trimming stripped 7 bases from V and 2 bases from J, with 16 bases between. The germline V gene encodes CDR1 SGHVS and CDR2 FQNEAQ. Here the CDR3 reads CASTKGNLATDTQYF. CDR3 in DNA: TGTGCCAGCACCAAGGGGAACCTCGCCACAGATACGCAGTATTTT.

This clonotype was observed many times. Mismatch with germline at one junction end may stem from a read error. V usage is TRBV7-8 and J usage is TRBJ2-3; 9 nucleotides align to TRBD2. The CDR3 extends over 12 amino acids. Per germline, CDR1 SGHVS and CDR2 FQNEAQ. The CDR3 spells CASSSGLAGRDF. The CDR3 DNA is TGTGCCAGCAGCTCAGGGCTAGCGGGGCGGGATTTT.

This chain uses TRBV7-9 with TRBJ1-2; D perhaps matches TRBD1 (6 bases). The CDR3 length is 11 residues. V lost 5 bases to trimming and J lost 7 bases, with 8 bases between them. Germline V gene lookup returns CDR1 SEHNR and CDR2 FQNEAQ (reference sequence). The CDR3 coding sequence is TGTGCCAGCAGCGAGACAGGTGGCTACACCTTC. Translated, it gives CASSETGGYTF.

This clonotype has only a few counts. Here the CDR3 DNA reads TGTGCCAGCAGTTTAAACCCCCGCCCCTACAATGAGCAGTTCTTC. It specifies CASSLNPRPYNEQFF. V and J are TRBV28 and TRBJ2-1; D is ambiguous. The V and J ends lost 2 bases and 2 bases respectively, with 10 bases between them. CDR1 is MDHEN, CDR2 SYDVKM, per germline. This CDR3 has 15 residues.

This chain links TRBV27 with TRBJ2-1, with D hard to call. Germline V gene lookup returns CDR1 MNHEY and CDR2 SMNVEV (reference sequence). V was pared by 4 bases and J by 8 bases, with 15 bases between. The CDR3 length is 14 residues. CDR3 sequence: CASSSQSIWYEQFF. In nucleotides, the CDR3 is TGTGCCAGCAGTTCCCAGTCGATCTGGTATGAGCAGTTCTTC.

The V and J genes are TRBV10-3 and TRBJ2-7; TRBD1 might be the D (5 bases). V was pared by 6 bases and J by 5 bases, with 11 bases between. The CDR3 extends over 12 amino acids. The germline gives CDR1 ENHRY, CDR2 SYGVKD. The CDR3 loop is CAIRTLRDEQYF. The CDR3 DNA reads TGTGCCATCAGAACACTCAGGGACGAGCAGTACTTC.

The chain is built from TRBV29-1 and TRBJ1-1, with TRBD1 as a possible D gene (6 bases). Trimming took 7 bases from V and 3 from J, leaving 18 bases between them. The germline V gene encodes CDR1 SQVTM and CDR2 ANQGSEA. This CDR3 contains 14 residues. DNA for the CDR3: TGCAGCGATGGGCTACGGGGGGCACACACTGAAGCTTTCTTT. Protein: CSDGLRGAHTEAFF.

This clonotype was counted between two and nine times. This chain uses TRBV12-3 or TRBV12-4 with TRBJ1-3; D is perhaps TRBD1 (5 bases). There are 12 residues in the CDR3. Trimming left V 5 bases short and J 15 bases short, with 17 bases between. CDR3 residues: CASSPTGPEGYF. In DNA form, the CDR3 reads TGTGCCAGCAGTCCAACGGGACCAGAAGGATATTTT.

This clonotype has only a few counts. This sequence joins TRBV19 and TRBJ2-1; D is uncertain. V lost 5 bases and J lost 5, with 13 bases in between. Germline CDR1 is LNHDA and CDR2 is SQIVND (reference sequence). CDR3 length: 14 residues. The CDR3 loop is CASSSPLTHNEQFF. Here the CDR3 DNA reads TGTGCCAGTAGTTCCCCCCTCACGCACAATGAGCAGTTCTTC.

The V and J genes are TRBV10-2 and TRBJ1-1; a weak D match, TRBD1 (5 bases). The CDR3 runs 12 residues. Trimming pared 8 bases from V and 1 base from J, leaving 8 bases between. Germline lookup yields CDR1 WSHSY and CDR2 SAAADI. DNA of the CDR3: TGCGCCAGCGGGGGAGGGAACACTGAAGCTTTCTTT. This encodes CASGGGNTEAFF.

The sample holds many counts of this clonotype. As DNA, the CDR3 is TGTGCCAGCAGCCCCCCCTCAGGGTTGTACACTGAAGCTTTCTTT. It translates to CASSPPSGLYTEAFF. The chain carries TRBV7-6 and TRBJ1-1, with D possibly TRBD1 on 5 matching bases. Germline V gene lookup returns CDR1 SGHVS and CDR2 FNYEAQ. The V end was cut by 5 bases, the J end by 3 bases, with 16 bases between. The length of the CDR3 is 15 residues.

V gene TRBV25-1 combines with J gene TRBJ2-3, with 7 bases that match TRBD1. Per the germline V gene, CDR1 is MGHDK and CDR2 is SYGVNS. CDR3 length: 16 residues. Trimming removed 1 base from V and 0 bases from J; junction bases left unmatched: 4. Here the CDR3 DNA reads TGTGCCAGCAGTGAATCTAGGGGGCTAAGCACAGATACGCAGTATTTT. Protein: CASSESRGLSTDTQYF.